The 18 T cell receptor beta chains below all came from one sample that was sequenced in a study of patients and donors after allogeneic stem cell transplantation. Via MiXCR, TCRdb re-called the RT-PCR reads, giving one row per CDR3 protein. This sample has some 880,000 distinct CDR3 sequences; about 20% occur once, and the top ten carry 5% to 6.5%. Sample: blood, either unsorted or a sorted T cell fraction (not recorded which). The receptors here all came from a human donor who was either an allogeneic HSCT recipient or a stem cell or donor lymphocyte infusion donor (not recorded which). It is not recorded whose cells these are; they may come from a transplant donor.

There are a few counts of this clonotype. The rearrangement joins TRBV20-1 to TRBJ2-3; 9 nucleotides match TRBD2. CDR1 is DFQATT, CDR2 SNEGSKA, per germline (reference sequence). Germline trimming cut 3 bases from V and 2 bases from J; bases unmatched to any gene: 3. The CDR3 consists of 14 residues. This CDR3 is CSARRGGPTDTQYF. Written as DNA, the CDR3 is TGCAGTGCTAGGCGGGGGGGTCCCACAGATACGCAGTATTTT.

The V call is TRBV18, the J call TRBJ2-5; D unresolved. Germline CDR1 and CDR2: KGHSH and LQKENI. Trimming cost V 0 bases and J 3 bases, with 5 bases left between them. The CDR3 is made up of 13 amino acids. CDR3 residues: CASSPPSKETQYF. CDR3 in DNA: TGTGCCAGCTCACCACCATCTAAAGAGACCCAGTACTTC.

This clonotype was detected a few times. The chain recombines TRBV20-1 with TRBJ1-2, with D possibly being TRBD1 (5 bases). From germline, CDR1 is DFQATT and CDR2 SNEGSKA (reference sequence). Trimming removed 3 bases from V and 7 bases from J, with 12 bases in between. The CDR3 runs 12 residues. CDR3 amino acids: CSASGRAGGYTF. DNA for the CDR3: TGCAGTGCTAGTGGCAGGGCGGGTGGCTACACCTTC.

V is TRBV11-2 and J is TRBJ2-5; 7 bases are a match to TRBD2. V shed 5 bases, J shed 5 bases, and the junction held 11 bases outside the gene matches. CDR3 length: 15 amino acids. The V gene's germline CDR1 is SGHAT and CDR2 FQNNGV. The CDR3: CASSPGGGKVETQYF. CDR3 in DNA: TGTGCCAGCAGCCCGGGCGGGGGTAAAGTGGAGACCCAGTACTTC.

This clonotype was found a few times. This sequence joins TRBV19 and TRBJ2-7; D possibly corresponds to TRBD2 (5 bases). CDR1 LNHDA and CDR2 SQIVND come from the germline V gene (reference sequence). This CDR3 spans 16 amino acids. V gave up 4 bases and J gave up 4 bases, with 20 bases separating them. CDR3 loop: CASSTKSGPPTYEQYF. Written as DNA, the CDR3 is TGTGCCAGTAGTACGAAGAGCGGACCCCCTACATACGAGCAGTACTTC.

This clonotype has more than one count but fewer than ten. V gene TRBV5-1 combines with J gene TRBJ2-1; D may be TRBD2 (7 bases). V was shortened by 1 base and J by 6 bases, with 14 bases between the two germline ends. In germline, CDR1 is SGHRS, CDR2 YFSETQ. The CDR3 consists of 15 residues. CDR3: CASSLREAGANEQFF. DNA for the CDR3: TGCGCCAGCAGCTTGCGGGAGGCAGGGGCCAATGAGCAGTTCTTC.

This clonotype appeared many times. This chain uses TRBV10-3 with TRBJ2-1, with D possibly TRBD1 on 5 matching bases. The germline V and J ends were trimmed by 5 bases and 9 bases, with 11 bases remaining between them. The CDR3 consists of 12 residues. Germline V lookup: CDR1 ENHRY, CDR2 SYGVKD. CDR3 coding DNA: TGTGCCATCAGTACTATAGGGGTTGAGCAGTTCTTC. Translating it yields CAISTIGVEQFF.

This clonotype appeared a few times. V usage is TRBV24-1 and J usage is TRBJ2-5; the match to TRBD2 covers 7 bases. Germline V gene data show CDR1 as KGHDR and CDR2 as SFDVKD. This CDR3 region has 17 residues. V trimming: 2 bases; J trimming: 7 bases; junction bases outside the gene matches: 15. DNA for the CDR3: TGTGCCACCAGTGATTCCCGGGACTACGTATCCATTGGGACCCAGTACTTC. This codes for CATSDSRDYVSIGTQYF.

In its sample, this clonotype was seen many times. The chain employs TRBV10-3 and TRBJ2-3, with TRBD2 matching over 7 bases. With V trimmed by 6 bases and J by 2 bases, 8 bases remained unmatched. This CDR3 has 15 residues. CDR1 is ENHRY and CDR2 is SYGVKD in the germline V gene. CDR3 in DNA: TGTGCCATCAGCGGCCCTAGCGGATCCACAGATACGCAGTATTTT. Its translation: CAISGPSGSTDTQYF.

The J gene is TRBJ2-3, the V gene TRBV5-6, with D perhaps TRBD1 (5 bases). Between the trimmed V and J ends, which lost 4 bases and 4 bases, there was a span of 10 bases. The CDR3 is made up of 13 amino acids. Per the germline V gene, CDR1 is SGHDT and CDR2 is YYEEEE. The DNA for the CDR3 is TGTGCCAGCAGCAGGGGAAAAGCAGATACGCAGTATTTT. Residues: CASSRGKADTQYF.

The CDR3 here is CASSPGPGGAFF. The CDR3, as DNA: TGTGCCAGCTCACCAGGCCCGGGGGGTGCTTTCTTT. The chain is built from TRBV18 and TRBJ1-1, with D possibly being TRBD1 (5 bases). CDR1 is KGHSH, CDR2 LQKENI, per germline. The CDR3 covers 12 residues. Trimming took 2 bases from V and 11 from J, leaving 12 bases between them.

This clonotype was found a few times. The V and J genes are TRBV11-3 and TRBJ2-3; a possible D gene is TRBD1 (5 bases). Germline-derived CDR1 and CDR2 are SGHNT and YENEEA. The CDR3 is 14 residues long. The V end was cut by 6 bases, the J end by 3 bases, with 13 bases between. CDR3 amino acids: CASRQAAGTDTQYF. For the CDR3, the DNA is TGTGCCAGCAGACAGGCGGCAGGAACAGATACGCAGTATTTT.

This clonotype was seen a few times. Here the CDR3 DNA reads TGTGCCAGCAGCTCCTCATCTCAGAAGTCAGGGAATGAGCAGTTCTTC. Its translation is CASSSSSQKSGNEQFF. This chain joins TRBV7-3 and TRBJ2-1; a weak D match, TRBD1 (5 bases). Per germline, CDR1 SGHTA and CDR2 FQGTGA. The CDR3 loop spans 16 amino acids. Trimming shortened V by 4 bases and J by 7 bases, and 20 bases separated the two germline ends. Full variable domain (remainder filled in from reference TRBV7-3 and TRBJ2-1): GAGVSQTPSNKVTEKGKYVELRCDPISGHTALYWYRQSLGQGPEFLIYFQGTGAADDSGLPNDRFFAVRPEGSVSTLKIQRTERGDSAVYLCASSSSSQKSGNEQFFGPGTRLTVL.

This clonotype appeared a few times. The J gene is TRBJ1-2, the V gene TRBV7-2; D may be TRBD1 (6 bases). The germline V gene encodes CDR1 SGHTA and CDR2 FQGNSA. The V end lost 2 bases, the J end lost 7 bases, and 8 bases lay between the germline ends. The CDR3 extends over 12 amino acids. The CDR3 spells CASSLNRVGYTF. The CDR3 DNA follows: TGTGCCAGCAGCTTAAACAGGGTTGGCTACACCTTC.

This chain joins TRBV7-9 and TRBJ1-3, with TRBD1 matching 7 bases. CDR1 is SEHNR, CDR2 FQNEAQ, per germline (reference sequence). This CDR3 is 14 amino acids long. V shed 8 bases, J shed 2 bases, and the junction held 6 bases outside the gene matches. The CDR3, as DNA: TGTGCCAGCTTCCAGGGACAGACTGGAAACACCATATATTTT. The encoded protein is CASFQGQTGNTIYF. The full variable domain, in which reference TRBV7-9 and TRBJ1-3 provide the parts outside the CDR3, is DTGVSQNPRHKITKRGQNVTFRCDPISEHNRLYWYRQTLGQGPEFLTYFQNEAQLEKSRLLSDRFSAERPKGSFSTLEIQRTEQGDSAMYLCASFQGQTGNTIYFGEGSWLTVV.

In DNA, the CDR3 is TGTGCCAGCGGACAGGACGGTCGATATAGCAATCAGCCCCAGCATTTT. Translation gives CASGQDGRYSNQPQHF. This chain links TRBV7-9 with TRBJ1-5; the match to TRBD1 covers 7 bases. V gave up 8 bases and J gave up 0 bases; unmatched junction bases: 10. Germline V lookup: CDR1 SEHNR, CDR2 FQNEAQ (reference sequence). This CDR3 is 16 amino acids long. Using reference TRBV7-9 and TRBJ1-5 for the parts outside the CDR3, the full variable domain is DTGVSQNPRHKITKRGQNVTFRCDPISEHNRLYWYRQTLGQGPEFLTYFQNEAQLEKSRLLSDRFSAERPKGSFSTLEIQRTEQGDSAMYLCASGQDGRYSNQPQHFGDGTRLSIL.

This clonotype has a handful of counts. The chain employs TRBV2 and TRBJ2-4; possible D gene TRBD1, 6 bases. Germline V CDR1 and CDR2: SNHLY, FYNNEI. The CDR3 length is 16 residues. Trimming removed 6 bases from V and 1 base from J, with 16 bases in between. CDR3 sequence reads: CASRERQALAKNIQYF. The CDR3 DNA follows: TGTGCCAGCAGAGAGAGACAGGCACTGGCCAAAAACATTCAGTACTTC.

This clonotype showed up many times. This chain connects TRBV5-1 to TRBJ1-1; a weak D match, TRBD1 (5 bases). V was clipped by 0 bases and J by 1 base, with 7 bases between them. CDR1 is SGHRS, CDR2 YFSETQ, per germline. The CDR3 length is 14 residues. This CDR3 reads CASSLARENTEAFF. For the CDR3, the DNA is TGCGCCAGCAGCTTGGCCAGGGAGAACACTGAAGCTTTCTTT.